These 26 T cell receptor beta chains came from one sample sequenced in a study of response to subunit inactivated influenza vaccine. TCRdb re-called the RT-PCR reads with MiXCR, one entry per CDR3 protein. The sample has 700,000 to 800,000 distinct CDR3 sequences; approximately 17% are singletons. Here the sequenced sample was PBMCs from blood, taken 5 days after vaccination. These receptors came from a man between 45 and 60 years old who received an inactivated influenza vaccine.

This clonotype was counted only a few times. V usage is TRBV15 and J usage is TRBJ2-7, with 8 positions matching TRBD2. V lost 1 base and J lost 6; bases outside the gene matches: 5. The CDR3 is 14 amino acids. Germline assignment: CDR1 LNHNV and CDR2 YYDKDF (reference sequence). The CDR3 region has the DNA TGTGCCACCAGCAGAGCGGGAGGGTTTCTCGAGCAGTACTTC. As protein: CATSRAGGFLEQYF.

The rearrangement uses TRBV5-1 and TRBJ1-5; TRBD1 matches 8 bases. J gave up 5 bases and V 5 bases, and 9 bases lay outside the gene matches. CDR1 SGHRS and CDR2 YFSETQ come from the germline V gene. CDR3 length equals 15 residues. CDR3 DNA: TGCGCCAGCAGTTCAGGGGGCTTCGAGGATCAGCCCCAGCATTTT. Amino acid sequence: CASSSGGFEDQPQHF. The full variable domain, with the rest looked up from reference TRBV5-1 and TRBJ1-5, is KAGVTQTPRYLIKTRGQQVTLSCSPISGHRSVSWYQQTPGQGLQFLFEYFSETQRNKGNFPGRFSGRQFSNSRSEMNVSTLELGDSALYLCASSSGGFEDQPQHFGDGTRLSIL.

This clonotype was counted between two and nine times. The V gene is TRBV10-3, the J gene TRBJ1-5; TRBD1 agrees at 9 bases. Germline CDR1 and CDR2: ENHRY and SYGVKD. Germline trimming cut 4 bases from V and 2 bases from J; bases unmatched to any gene: 3. The CDR3 is 15 residues long. The CDR3 sequence is CAISADRGRNQPQHF. The CDR3 DNA reads TGTGCCATCAGTGCGGACAGGGGACGCAATCAGCCCCAGCATTTT.

The V and J genes are TRBV11-2 and TRBJ1-1; the match to TRBD1 covers 7 bases. Unmatched junction bases numbered 16, after V lost 5 bases and J lost 1 base. CDR3 length: 18 amino acids. CDR1 SGHAT and CDR2 FQNNGV come from the germline V gene. The CDR3 loop is CASSPSRGGGYWNTEAFF. Written as DNA, the CDR3 is TGTGCCAGCAGCCCCTCGAGAGGGGGCGGATATTGGAACACTGAAGCTTTCTTT.

This clonotype was seen more than once but under ten times. The chain recombines TRBV5-1 with TRBJ1-4; D may be TRBD1 (5 bases). Germline V CDR1 and CDR2: SGHRS, YFSETQ. The CDR3 extends over 16 amino acids. The V end lost 6 bases, the J end lost 10 bases, and 25 bases lay between the germline ends. The CDR3 loop is CASTTPPGLGRGKLFF. The CDR3 DNA reads as TGCGCCAGCACCACACCGCCGGGTCTTGGTAGGGGAAAACTGTTTTTT.

This clonotype came up many times. V gene TRBV20-1 combines with J gene TRBJ2-5, with D hard to call. Trimming stripped 3 bases from V and 3 bases from J, with 11 bases between. Germline V gene sequence: CDR1 DFQATT, CDR2 SNEGSKA (reference sequence). The CDR3 has 13 residues. The CDR3 DNA follows: TGCAGTGCTAGGGGCCCTGGGGAAGAGACCCAGTACTTC. Translated: CSARGPGEETQYF.

V usage is TRBV30 and J usage is TRBJ2-1; the match to TRBD2 covers 7 bases. The CDR3 runs 12 residues. Trimming at V came to 3 bases and at J to 10 bases, leaving 6 bases not matched to a gene. Germline V gives CDR1 GTSNPN, CDR2 SVGIG (reference sequence). CDR3 protein: CAWRGLQGEQFF. The CDR3 region has the DNA TGTGCCTGGAGGGGACTACAAGGGGAGCAGTTCTTC.

The V and J genes are TRBV5-1 and TRBJ2-1; TRBD1 aligns across 9 bases. The CDR3 is 15 amino acids. With V trimmed by 5 bases and J by 4 bases, 7 bases remained unmatched. CDR1 is SGHRS and CDR2 is YFSETQ in the germline V gene. CDR3 in amino acids: CASRSGTGPYNEQFF. The CDR3 bases are TGCGCCAGCAGGTCCGGGACAGGGCCTTACAATGAGCAGTTCTTC.

J is TRBJ2-3 and V is TRBV7-9; 9 positions agree with TRBD2. Germline lookup yields CDR1 SEHNR and CDR2 FQNEAQ (reference sequence). After removal of 5 bases from V and 0 bases from J, the junction contained 6 bases not matched to a gene. This CDR3 is built from 16 residues. As DNA, the CDR3 is TGTGCCAGCAGCCAAAAGCGGGGGGAAAGCACAGATACGCAGTATTTT. The encoded protein is CASSQKRGESTDTQYF.

This clonotype was detected only a few times. The chain joins TRBV7-2 to TRBJ2-1; no clear D gene. V was pared by 5 bases and J by 6 bases, with 23 bases between. Germline lookup yields CDR1 SGHTA and CDR2 FQGNSA. The CDR3 runs to 17 residues. CDR3 sequence (DNA): TGTGCCAGCAGCCCCCAAGCACCATCGGTTAATGGCAATGAGCAGTTCTTC. Its translation: CASSPQAPSVNGNEQFF.

This clonotype occurred a few times. V is TRBV24-1 and J is TRBJ2-2; 10 positions match TRBD1. CDR1 and CDR2 (germline): KGHDR, SFDVKD. The CDR3 contains 16 residues. V lost 4 bases, J lost 4 bases, and 5 bases stayed unmatched. CDR3: CATSDPGQGSTGELFF. The CDR3 DNA reads as TGTGCCACCAGTGACCCGGGACAGGGGAGCACCGGGGAGCTGTTTTTT.

This clonotype turned up a few times. CDR3 amino acids: CASSQLIPETQYF. The CDR3 nucleotides read TGCGCCAGCAGTCAATTAATCCCAGAGACCCAGTACTTC. The chain joins TRBV23-1 to TRBJ2-5; D ambiguous. TRBV23-1 is reported as an ORF; its role is uncertain. The CDR3 extends over 13 amino acids. V lost 1 base, J lost 4 bases, and 7 bases lay in between.

This clonotype was observed a few times. CDR3 DNA: TGTGCCAGCAGTCCGGGACTAATACCCTACGAGCAGTACTTC. This gives the protein CASSPGLIPYEQYF. This chain connects TRBV7-2 to TRBJ2-7, with TRBD2 matching over 7 bases. The CDR3 totals 14 residues. After removal of 6 bases from V and 2 bases from J, the junction contained 7 bases not matched to a gene. Per the germline V gene, CDR1 is SGHTA and CDR2 is FQGNSA.

The chain combines TRBV12-3 or TRBV12-4 with TRBJ2-3; possibly TRBD2 for D (5 bases). The CDR3 runs to 14 residues. V gave up 6 bases and J gave up 4 bases, with 14 bases separating them. The DNA of the CDR3 is TGTGCCAGCAGGCCGGGATCAGCAGCAGATACGCAGTATTTT. Amino acid sequence: CASRPGSAADTQYF.

This chain connects TRBV20-1 to TRBJ2-1; the D is unclear. Trimming shortened V by 4 bases and J by 0 bases, and 13 bases separated the two germline ends. The CDR3 extends over 15 amino acids. In germline, CDR1 is DFQATT, CDR2 SNEGSKA (reference sequence). The CDR3: CSAKPLGRSYNEQFF. The DNA for the CDR3 is TGCAGTGCTAAGCCCCTCGGCCGCTCCTACAATGAGCAGTTCTTC.

In the case of this clonotype: It may be a read error: a sequence one base away is much more abundant. The chain employs TRBV7-2 and TRBJ1-5, with D possibly TRBD1 on 6 matching bases. V lost 5 bases to trimming and J lost 2 bases, with 10 bases between them. CDR1 SGHTA and CDR2 FQGNSA come from the germline V gene. This CDR3 has 14 residues. CDR3 sequence (DNA): TGTGCCAGCAGCCCGCGGACAGGCAATCAGCCCCAGCATTTT. It translates to CASSPRTGNQPQHF.

The rearrangement joins TRBV20-1 to TRBJ2-5, with 7 bases that match TRBD2. This CDR3 region has 13 residues. Germline lookup yields CDR1 DFQATT and CDR2 SNEGSKA (reference sequence). V lost 5 bases to trimming and J lost 1 base; unmatched junction nucleotides: 4. CDR3: CSASGGGQETQYF. Written as DNA, the CDR3 is TGCAGTGCTTCTGGGGGGGGCCAAGAGACCCAGTACTTC.

The rearrangement joins TRBV5-1 to TRBJ2-3; 11 bases line up with TRBD2. Germline V gene data show CDR1 as SGHRS and CDR2 as YFSETQ. The CDR3 length is 16 residues. The trim removed 1 base at V and 5 bases at J, leaving 6 bases unmatched. In DNA form, the CDR3 reads TGCGCCAGCAGCTTGCGGCTAGCGGGAGGAGGAGATACGCAGTATTTT. This encodes CASSLRLAGGGDTQYF.

CDR3 DNA sequence: TGTGCCAGCAGCCAAGATCTTTTTACAGATACGCAGTATTTT. Residues: CASSQDLFTDTQYF. The J gene is TRBJ2-3, the V gene TRBV4-2; D unclear. V was cut by 0 bases and J by 3 bases, with 7 bases left in between. The CDR3 sequence is 14 residues long. Germline V gene sequence: CDR1 LGHNA, CDR2 YNFKEQ.

This clonotype was counted between two and nine times. This rearrangement joins TRBV7-8 to TRBJ1-2, with TRBD1 identical over 9 bases. The CDR3 is made up of 15 amino acids. The germline CDR1 and CDR2 sequences are SGHVS and FQNEAQ. After removal of 3 bases from V and 8 bases from J, the junction contained 10 bases not matched to a gene. CDR3 in amino acids: CASSLGTGSSLGYTF. The CDR3 DNA sequence: TGTGCCAGCAGCTTGGGGACAGGGAGTTCGTTAGGCTACACCTTC.

This clonotype was detected only a few times. The chain combines TRBV5-6 with TRBJ1-1, with TRBD1 matching over 8 bases. The CDR3 sequence is 13 residues long. After removal of 5 bases from V and 4 bases from J, the junction contained 4 bases not matched to a gene. Germline V gives CDR1 SGHDT, CDR2 YYEEEE. CDR3 nucleotide sequence: TGTGCCAGCAGTTGGACAGGGTCCACTGAAGCTTTCTTT. Amino acids: CASSWTGSTEAFF.

V gene TRBV7-9 combines with J gene TRBJ2-7; unclear D gene. CDR1 and CDR2 (germline): SEHNR, FQNEAQ (reference sequence). The V end was cut by 5 bases, the J end by 4 bases, with 15 bases between. The CDR3 sequence is 14 residues long. As DNA, the CDR3 is TGTGCCAGCAGCCCAGCGTCTGTCGGGTACGAGCAGTACTTC. Amino acids: CASSPASVGYEQYF.

This clonotype was counted ten times or more. The chain links TRBV20-1 to TRBJ2-1; tentative D call: TRBD2 (5 bases). CDR1 and CDR2 (germline): DFQATT, SNEGSKA (reference sequence). CDR3 length: 14 residues. Trimming removed 1 base at V and 8 bases at J, with 15 bases between. The CDR3 nucleotides are TGCAGTGCTAGAGTAACGGGGAGTCTAGATGAGCAGTTCTTC. Its protein product is CSARVTGSLDEQFF.

CDR3 in amino acids: CASSLDASPYNEQFF. The DNA for the CDR3 is TGTGCCAGCAGCTTAGATGCTAGCCCCTACAATGAGCAGTTCTTC. The rearrangement links TRBV7-9 to TRBJ2-1; possibly TRBD2 for D (5 bases). The CDR3 covers 15 residues. Germline-derived CDR1 and CDR2 are SEHNR and FQNEAQ (reference sequence). The V end was cut by 1 base, the J end by 2 bases, with 9 bases between. Combining the CDR3 with reference TRBV7-9 and TRBJ2-1 gives the whole variable domain DTGVSQNPRHKITKRGQNVTFRCDPISEHNRLYWYRQTLGQGPEFLTYFQNEAQLEKSRLLSDRFSAERPKGSFSTLEIQRTEQGDSAMYLCASSLDASPYNEQFFGPGTRLTVL.

V usage is TRBV18 and J usage is TRBJ2-5; D is unresolved. This CDR3 spans 15 amino acids. V dropped 2 bases and J dropped 5 bases, with 15 bases sitting between them. From germline, CDR1 is KGHSH and CDR2 LQKENI. CDR3 loop: CASSPLARMTETQYF. Here the CDR3 DNA reads TGTGCCAGCTCACCATTAGCAAGGATGACGGAGACCCAGTACTTC.

At least ten counts were recorded for this clonotype. J is TRBJ1-3 and V is TRBV29-1; D remains ambiguous. The V and J ends lost 3 bases and 0 bases respectively, with 9 bases between them. From germline, CDR1 is SQVTM and CDR2 ANQGSEA. The CDR3 is 14 residues long. The CDR3 is CSVEAVLSGNTIYF. The CDR3 coding sequence is TGCAGCGTTGAGGCGGTTCTCTCTGGAAACACCATATATTTT.